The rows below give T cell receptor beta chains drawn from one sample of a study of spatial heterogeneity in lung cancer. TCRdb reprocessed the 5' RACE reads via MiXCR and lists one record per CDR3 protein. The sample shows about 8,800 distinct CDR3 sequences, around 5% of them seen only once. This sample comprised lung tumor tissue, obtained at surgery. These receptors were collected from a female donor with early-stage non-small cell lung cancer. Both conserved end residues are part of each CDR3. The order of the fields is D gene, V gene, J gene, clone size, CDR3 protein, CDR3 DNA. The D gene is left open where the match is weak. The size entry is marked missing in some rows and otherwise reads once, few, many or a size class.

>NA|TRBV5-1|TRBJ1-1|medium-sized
CASSPRQATNTEAFF
TGCGCCAGCAGCCCAAGACAGGCCACGAACACTGAAGCTTTCTTT
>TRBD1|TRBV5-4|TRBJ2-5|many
CASSLDRFNQETQYF
TGTGCCAGCAGCCTGGACAGGTTTAACCAAGAGACCCAGTACTTC
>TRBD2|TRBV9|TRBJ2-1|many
CASSVARLAGETTTNEQFF
TGTGCCAGCAGCGTAGCAAGACTAGCGGGAGAAACGACGACGAATGAGCAGTTCTTC
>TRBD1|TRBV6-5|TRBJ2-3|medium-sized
CASSLFPPLIDRDTDTQYF
TGTGCCAGCAGTCTCTTTCCTCCTCTTATCGACAGGGACACAGATACGCAGTATTTT
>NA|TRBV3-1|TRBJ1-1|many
CASSQADRNTEAFF
TGTGCCAGCAGCCAAGCGGACAGGAACACTGAAGCTTTCTTT
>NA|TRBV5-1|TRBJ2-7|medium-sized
CASSASYEQYF
TGCGCCAGCAGCGCGAGCTACGAGCAGTACTTC
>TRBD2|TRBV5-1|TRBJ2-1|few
CASSSLAPPYNEQFF
TGCGCCAGCAGCTCACTAGCGCCACCCTACAATGAGCAGTTCTTC
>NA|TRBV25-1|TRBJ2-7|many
CASSGLPGEQYF
TGTGCCAGCAGTGGCTTACCCGGCGAGCAGTACTTC
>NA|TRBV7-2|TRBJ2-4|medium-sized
CASAQEGLAKNIQYF
TGTGCCAGCGCGCAAGAGGGGCTAGCCAAAAACATTCAGTACTTC
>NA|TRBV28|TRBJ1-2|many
CASRRLGGYTF
TGTGCCAGCCGGAGGCTTGGTGGCTACACCTTC
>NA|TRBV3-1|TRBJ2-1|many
CASSQVEGENEQFF
TGTGCCAGCAGCCAAGTTGAGGGAGAGAATGAGCAGTTCTTC
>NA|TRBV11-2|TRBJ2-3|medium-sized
CASSLGTDTQYF
TGTGCCAGCAGCTTAGGCACAGATACGCAGTATTTT
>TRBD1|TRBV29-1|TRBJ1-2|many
CSVGTGGLSGYTF
TGCAGCGTTGGGACAGGGGGCTTGTCTGGCTACACCTTC
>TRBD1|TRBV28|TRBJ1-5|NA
CASSPAGQGLGQPQHF
TGTGCCAGCAGCCCAGCTGGACAGGGCTTAGGTCAGCCCCAGCATTTT
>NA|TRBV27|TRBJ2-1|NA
CASSFPFSRQFF
TGTGCCAGCAGCTTTCCTTTTTCACGGCAGTTCTTC
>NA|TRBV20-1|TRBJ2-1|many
CSAPDPFSDNEQFF
TGCAGTGCACCTGACCCCTTCTCGGACAATGAGCAGTTCTTC
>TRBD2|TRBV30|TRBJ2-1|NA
CAWRWAGGPHNEQFF
TGTGCCTGGAGGTGGGCGGGAGGGCCGCACAATGAGCAGTTCTTC
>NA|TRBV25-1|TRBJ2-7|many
CASSDLAGGSPSYEQYF
TGTGCCAGCAGTGATTTAGCCGGGGGCAGTCCCTCCTACGAGCAGTACTTC
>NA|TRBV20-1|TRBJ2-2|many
CSARTGKDGELFF
TGCAGTGCTAGAACAGGGAAGGACGGGGAGCTGTTTTTT
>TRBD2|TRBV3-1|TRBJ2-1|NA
CASSQGGLAVPSYNEQFF
TGTGCCAGCAGCCAGGGGGGACTAGCGGTACCCTCTTACAATGAGCAGTTCTTC
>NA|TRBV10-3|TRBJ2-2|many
CAIRRDLTGELFF
TGTGCCATCAGGAGAGACCTTACCGGGGAGCTGTTTTTT
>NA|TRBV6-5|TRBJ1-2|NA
CASSYWGAGNYGYNF
NA
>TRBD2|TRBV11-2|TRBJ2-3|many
CASSPGLAGGSDTQYF
TGTGCCAGCAGCCCGGGACTAGCGGGAGGGTCAGATACGCAGTATTTT